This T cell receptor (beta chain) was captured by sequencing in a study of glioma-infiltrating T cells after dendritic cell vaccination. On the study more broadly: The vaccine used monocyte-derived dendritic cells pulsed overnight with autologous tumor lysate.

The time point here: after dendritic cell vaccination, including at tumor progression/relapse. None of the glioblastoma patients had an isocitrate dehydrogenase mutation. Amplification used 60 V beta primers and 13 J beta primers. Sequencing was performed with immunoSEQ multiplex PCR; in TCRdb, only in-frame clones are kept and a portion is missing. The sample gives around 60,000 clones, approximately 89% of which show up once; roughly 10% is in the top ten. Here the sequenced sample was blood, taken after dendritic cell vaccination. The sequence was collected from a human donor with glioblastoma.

CDR3 protein: CASSSTGILNTEAFF. The CDR3 bases are TGCGCCAGCAGCTCGACAGGGATACTGAACACTGAAGCTTTCTTT. V gene TRBV5-1 combines with J gene TRBJ1-1, with 7 positions matching TRBD1. The germline CDR1 and CDR2 sequences are SGHRS and YFSETQ. V gave up 3 bases and J gave up 0 bases; unmatched junction bases: 5. The CDR3 consists of 15 residues.